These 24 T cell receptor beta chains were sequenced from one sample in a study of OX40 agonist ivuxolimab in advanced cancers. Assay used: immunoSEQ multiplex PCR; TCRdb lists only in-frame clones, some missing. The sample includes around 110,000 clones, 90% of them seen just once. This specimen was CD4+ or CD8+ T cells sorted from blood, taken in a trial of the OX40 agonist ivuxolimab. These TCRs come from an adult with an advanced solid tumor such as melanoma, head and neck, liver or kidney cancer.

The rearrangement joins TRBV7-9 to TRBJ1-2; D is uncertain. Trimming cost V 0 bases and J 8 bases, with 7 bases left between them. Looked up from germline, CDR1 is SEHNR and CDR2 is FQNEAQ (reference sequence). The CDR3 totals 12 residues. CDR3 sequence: CASSLAGGGYTF. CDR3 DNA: TGTGCCAGCAGCTTAGCCGGAGGCGGCTACACCTTC.

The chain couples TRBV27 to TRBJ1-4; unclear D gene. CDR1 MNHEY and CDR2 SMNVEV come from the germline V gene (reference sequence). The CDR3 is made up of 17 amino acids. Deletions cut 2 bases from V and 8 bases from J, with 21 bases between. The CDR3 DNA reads TGTGCCAGCAGTTTACTCAACCCTTCCCTAAAGCGGGAAAAACTGTTTTTT. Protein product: CASSLLNPSLKREKLFF.

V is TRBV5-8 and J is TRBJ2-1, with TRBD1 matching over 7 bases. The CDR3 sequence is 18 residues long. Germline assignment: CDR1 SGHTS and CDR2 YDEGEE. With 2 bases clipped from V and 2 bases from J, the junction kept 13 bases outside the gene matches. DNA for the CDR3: TGTGCCAGCAGCTTCATAACCGGCACGGGACAGACCTACAATGAGCAGTTCTTC. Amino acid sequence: CASSFITGTGQTYNEQFF.

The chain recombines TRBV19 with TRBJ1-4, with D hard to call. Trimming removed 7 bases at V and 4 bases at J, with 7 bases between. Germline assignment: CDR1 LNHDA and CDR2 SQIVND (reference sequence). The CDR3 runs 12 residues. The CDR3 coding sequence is TGTGCCAGTACTCGGGTTAATGAAAAACTGTTTTTT. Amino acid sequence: CASTRVNEKLFF. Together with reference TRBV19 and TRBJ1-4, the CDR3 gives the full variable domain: DGGITQSPKYLFRKEGQNVTLSCEQNLNHDAMYWYRQDPGQGLRLIYYSQIVNDFQKGDIAEGYSVSREKKESFPLTVTSAQKNPTAFYLCASTRVNEKLFFGSGTQLSVL.

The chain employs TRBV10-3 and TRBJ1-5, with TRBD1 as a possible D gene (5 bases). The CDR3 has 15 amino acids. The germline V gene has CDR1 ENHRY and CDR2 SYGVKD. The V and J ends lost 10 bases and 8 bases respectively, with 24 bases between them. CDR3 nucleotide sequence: TGTGCCAGCAGGAAGCCAGGAGCCGCGGGGGAGCCCCAGCATTTT. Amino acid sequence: CASRKPGAAGEPQHF.

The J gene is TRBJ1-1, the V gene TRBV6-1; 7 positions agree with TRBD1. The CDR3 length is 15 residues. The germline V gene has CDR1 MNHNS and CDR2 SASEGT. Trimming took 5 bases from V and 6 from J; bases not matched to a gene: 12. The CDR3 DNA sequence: TGTGCCAGCAGTCCATGGGAGACAGGGAAGTCTGAAGCTTTCTTT. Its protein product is CASSPWETGKSEAFF.

CDR3 sequence reads: CASSARQGERTNEKLFF. The CDR3 DNA is TGTGCCAGCAGCGCCCGACAGGGGGAGAGGACTAATGAAAAACTGTTTTTT. The rearrangement joins TRBV7-2 to TRBJ1-4, with 9 bases aligning to TRBD1. V was pared by 5 bases and J by 2 bases, with 9 bases of the junction left unmatched. Germline CDR1 reads SGHTA; CDR2 reads FQGNSA. The length of the CDR3 is 17 residues.

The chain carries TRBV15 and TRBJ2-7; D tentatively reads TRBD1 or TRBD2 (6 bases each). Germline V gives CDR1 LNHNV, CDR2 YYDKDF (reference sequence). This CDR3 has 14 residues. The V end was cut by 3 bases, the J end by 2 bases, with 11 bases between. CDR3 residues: CATSSGGPPYEQYF. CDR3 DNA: TGTGCCACCAGCAGCGGGGGCCCTCCCTACGAGCAGTACTTC.

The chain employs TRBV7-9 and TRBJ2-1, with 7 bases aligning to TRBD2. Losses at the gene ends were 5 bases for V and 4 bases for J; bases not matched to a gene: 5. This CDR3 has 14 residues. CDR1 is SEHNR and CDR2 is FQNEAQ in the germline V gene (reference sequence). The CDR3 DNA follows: TGTGCCAGCAGCCGGGACTACGATTACAATGAGCAGTTCTTC. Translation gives CASSRDYDYNEQFF. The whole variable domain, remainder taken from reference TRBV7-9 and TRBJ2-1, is DTGVSQNPRHKITKRGQNVTFRCDPISEHNRLYWYRQTLGQGPEFLTYFQNEAQLEKSRLLSDRFSAERPKGSFSTLEIQRTEQGDSAMYLCASSRDYDYNEQFFGPGTRLTVL.

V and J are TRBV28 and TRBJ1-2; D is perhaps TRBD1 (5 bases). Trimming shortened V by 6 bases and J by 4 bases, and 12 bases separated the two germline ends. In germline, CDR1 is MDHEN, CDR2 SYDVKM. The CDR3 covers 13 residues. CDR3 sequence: CASSSDRTYGYTF. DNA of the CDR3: TGTGCCAGCAGCTCCGACAGAACCTATGGCTACACCTTC.

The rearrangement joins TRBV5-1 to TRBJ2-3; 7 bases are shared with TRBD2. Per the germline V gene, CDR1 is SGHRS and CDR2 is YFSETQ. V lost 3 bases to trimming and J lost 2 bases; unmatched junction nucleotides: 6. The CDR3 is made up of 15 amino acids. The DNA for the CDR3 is TGCGCCAGCAGCTGGGAGGGTCCCCTCACAGATACGCAGTATTTT. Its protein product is CASSWEGPLTDTQYF.

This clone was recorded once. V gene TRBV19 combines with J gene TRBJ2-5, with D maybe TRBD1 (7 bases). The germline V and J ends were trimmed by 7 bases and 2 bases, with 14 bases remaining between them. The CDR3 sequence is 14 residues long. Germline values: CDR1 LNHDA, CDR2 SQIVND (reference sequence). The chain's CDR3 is CASKKGAGQETQYF. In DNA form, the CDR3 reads TGTGCCAGTAAGAAGGGGGCGGGACAAGAGACCCAGTACTTC.

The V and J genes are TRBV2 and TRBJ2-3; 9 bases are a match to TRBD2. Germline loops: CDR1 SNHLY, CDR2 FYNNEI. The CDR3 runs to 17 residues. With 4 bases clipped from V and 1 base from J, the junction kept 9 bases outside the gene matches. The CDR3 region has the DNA TGTGCCAGCAGTGCGGAATCAGCGGGGGGCCGCACAGATACGCAGTATTTT. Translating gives CASSAESAGGRTDTQYF.

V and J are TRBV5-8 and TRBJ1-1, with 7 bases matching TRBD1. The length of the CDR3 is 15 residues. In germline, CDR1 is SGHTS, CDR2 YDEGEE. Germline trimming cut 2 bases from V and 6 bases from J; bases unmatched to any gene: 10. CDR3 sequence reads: CASSFRPTGKPEAFF. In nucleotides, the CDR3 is TGTGCCAGCAGCTTCAGACCGACAGGGAAGCCTGAAGCTTTCTTT.

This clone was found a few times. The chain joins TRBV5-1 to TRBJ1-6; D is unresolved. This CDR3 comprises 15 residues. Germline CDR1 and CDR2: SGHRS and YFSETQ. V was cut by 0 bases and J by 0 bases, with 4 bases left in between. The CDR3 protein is CASSLASSYNSPLHF. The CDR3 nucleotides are TGCGCCAGCAGCTTGGCGAGCTCCTATAATTCACCCCTCCACTTT.

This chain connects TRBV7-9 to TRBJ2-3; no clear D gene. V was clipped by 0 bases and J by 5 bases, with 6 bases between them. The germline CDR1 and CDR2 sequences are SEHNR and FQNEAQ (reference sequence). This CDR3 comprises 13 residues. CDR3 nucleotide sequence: TGTGCCAGCAGCTTAGCCCCACAAGATACGCAGTATTTT. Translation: CASSLAPQDTQYF. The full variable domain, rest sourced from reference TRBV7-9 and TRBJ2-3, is DTGVSQNPRHKITKRGQNVTFRCDPISEHNRLYWYRQTLGQGPEFLTYFQNEAQLEKSRLLSDRFSAERPKGSFSTLEIQRTEQGDSAMYLCASSLAPQDTQYFGPGTRLTVL.

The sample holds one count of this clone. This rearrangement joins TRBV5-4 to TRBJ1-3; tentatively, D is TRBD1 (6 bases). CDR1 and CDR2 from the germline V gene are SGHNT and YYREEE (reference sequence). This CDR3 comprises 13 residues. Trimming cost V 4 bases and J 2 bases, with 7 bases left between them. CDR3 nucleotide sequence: TGTGCCAGCAGCCGGACAGCTGGAAACACCATATATTTT. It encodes CASSRTAGNTIYF.

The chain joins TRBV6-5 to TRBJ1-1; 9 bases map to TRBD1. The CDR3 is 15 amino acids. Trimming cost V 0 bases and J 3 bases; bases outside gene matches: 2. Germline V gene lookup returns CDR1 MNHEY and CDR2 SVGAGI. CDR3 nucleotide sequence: TGTGCCAGCAGTTACTCGAGGACAGGGGACACTGAAGCTTTCTTT. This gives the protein CASSYSRTGDTEAFF.

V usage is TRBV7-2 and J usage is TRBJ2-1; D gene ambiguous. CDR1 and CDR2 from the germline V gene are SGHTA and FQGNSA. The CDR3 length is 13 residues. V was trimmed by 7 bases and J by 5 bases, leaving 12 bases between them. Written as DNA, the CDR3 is TGTGCCAGCACTCTATACCGGGACAATGAGCAGTTCTTC. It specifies CASTLYRDNEQFF.

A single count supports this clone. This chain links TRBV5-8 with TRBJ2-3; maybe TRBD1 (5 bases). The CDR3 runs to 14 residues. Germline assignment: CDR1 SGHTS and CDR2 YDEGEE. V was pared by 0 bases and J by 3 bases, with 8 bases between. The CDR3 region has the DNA TGTGCCAGCAGCTTGGGGGGCGAAACAGATACGCAGTATTTT. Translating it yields CASSLGGETDTQYF.

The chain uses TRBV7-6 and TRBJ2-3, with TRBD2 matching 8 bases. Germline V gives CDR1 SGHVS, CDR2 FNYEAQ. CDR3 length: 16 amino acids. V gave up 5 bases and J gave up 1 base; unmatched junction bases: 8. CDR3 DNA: TGTGCCAGCAGCCTGGAGCGGGGGTGGGGCACAGATACGCAGTATTTT. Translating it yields CASSLERGWGTDTQYF.

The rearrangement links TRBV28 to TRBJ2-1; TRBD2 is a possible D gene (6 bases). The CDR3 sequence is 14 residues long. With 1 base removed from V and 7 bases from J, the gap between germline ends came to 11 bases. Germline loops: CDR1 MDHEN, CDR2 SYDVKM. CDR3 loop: CASSLFGAGNEQFF. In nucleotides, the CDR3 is TGTGCCAGCAGTTTATTTGGGGCGGGGAATGAGCAGTTCTTC.

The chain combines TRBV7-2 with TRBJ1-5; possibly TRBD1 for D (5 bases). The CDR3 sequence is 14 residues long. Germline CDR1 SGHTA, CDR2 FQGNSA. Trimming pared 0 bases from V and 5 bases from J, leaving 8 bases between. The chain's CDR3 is CASSLAGADQPQHF. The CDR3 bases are TGTGCCAGCAGCTTAGCAGGGGCGGATCAGCCCCAGCATTTT.

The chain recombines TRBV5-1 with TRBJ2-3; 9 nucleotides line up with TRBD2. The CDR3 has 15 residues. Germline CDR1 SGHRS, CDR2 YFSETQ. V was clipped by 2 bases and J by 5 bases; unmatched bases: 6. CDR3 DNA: TGCGCCAGCAGCTTCCGCGGGGGGGCGGGAGATACGCAGTATTTT. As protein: CASSFRGGAGDTQYF.